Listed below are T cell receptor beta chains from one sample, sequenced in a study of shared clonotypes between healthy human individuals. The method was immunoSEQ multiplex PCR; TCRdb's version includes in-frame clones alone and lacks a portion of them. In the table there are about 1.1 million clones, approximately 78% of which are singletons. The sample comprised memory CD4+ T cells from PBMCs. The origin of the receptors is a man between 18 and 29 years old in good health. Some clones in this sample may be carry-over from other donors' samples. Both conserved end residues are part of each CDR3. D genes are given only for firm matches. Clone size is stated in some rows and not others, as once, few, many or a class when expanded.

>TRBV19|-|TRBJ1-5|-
CASSSKPDSNQPQHF
TGTGCCAGTAGTAGTAAACCGGATAGCAATCAGCCCCAGCATTTT
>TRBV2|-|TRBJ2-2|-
CASSSQGYANTGELFF
TGTGCCAGCAGTTCACAGGGATACGCGAACACCGGGGAGCTGTTTTTT
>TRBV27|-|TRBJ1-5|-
CASPLRRGQPQHF
TGTGCCAGCCCTTTGAGGAGGGGGCAGCCCCAGCATTTT
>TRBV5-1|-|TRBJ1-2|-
CASSLRAESYGYTF
TGCGCCAGCAGCTTAAGGGCTGAATCCTATGGCTACACCTTC
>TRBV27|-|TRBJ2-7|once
CASSPQTISYEQYF
TGTGCCAGCAGTCCCCAGACAATCTCCTACGAGCAGTACTTC
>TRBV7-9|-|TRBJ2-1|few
CASSVQGGNEQFF
TGTGCCAGCAGCGTCCAGGGGGGCAATGAGCAGTTCTTC
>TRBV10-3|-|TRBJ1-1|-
CAISEVGATEAFF
TGTGCCATCAGTGAGGTGGGGGCAACTGAAGCTTTCTTT
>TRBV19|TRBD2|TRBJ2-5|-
CASSPPGLAGAETQYF
TGTGCCAGTAGTCCCCCTGGACTAGCGGGAGCGGAGACCCAGTACTTC
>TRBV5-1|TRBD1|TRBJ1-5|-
CASRAGTGGISNQPQHF
TGCGCCAGCAGGGCCGGGACAGGGGGAATTAGCAATCAGCCCCAGCATTTT
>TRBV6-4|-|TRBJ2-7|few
CAHLGSLLGQGSSYEQYF
TGTGCCCACCTCGGGTCCCTACTAGGTCAGGGCAGCTCCTACGAGCAGTACTTC
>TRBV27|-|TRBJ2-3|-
CASSTGTSTDTQYF
TGTGCCAGCAGTACAGGTACTAGCACAGATACGCAGTATTTT
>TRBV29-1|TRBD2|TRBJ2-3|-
CSVVLTSGSFSTDTQYF
TGCAGCGTTGTCCTAACTAGCGGGTCGTTTAGCACAGATACGCAGTATTTT
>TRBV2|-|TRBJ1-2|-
CASSLEGGGYTF
TGTGCCAGCAGTTTAGAAGGTGGCGGCTACACCTTC
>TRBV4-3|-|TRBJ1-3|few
CASSQGIGTSGNTIYF
TGCGCCAGCAGCCAAGGAATCGGGACCAGCGGAAACACCATATATTTT
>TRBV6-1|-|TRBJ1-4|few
CASSLTGFNEKLFF
TGTGCCAGCAGTCTTACAGGATTTAATGAAAAACTGTTTTTT
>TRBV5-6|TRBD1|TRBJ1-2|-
CASSPLAGTGPYGYTF
TGTGCCAGCAGCCCGTTAGCCGGGACAGGCCCCTATGGCTACACCTTC
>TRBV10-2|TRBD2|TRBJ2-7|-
CASSDNDPVGLAGGPKQYF
TGCGCCAGCAGCGATAATGATCCGGTAGGACTAGCGGGAGGGCCGAAGCAGTACTTC
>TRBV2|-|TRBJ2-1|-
CASSEAQRQGQFF
TGTGCCAGCAGTGAAGCGCAGAGGCAGGGCCAGTTCTTC
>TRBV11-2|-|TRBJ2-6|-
CASSSPGSGANVLTF
TGTGCCAGCAGCTCGCCGGGTTCTGGGGCCAACGTCCTGACTTTC
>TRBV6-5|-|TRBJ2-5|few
CASTKSETQYF
TGTGCCAGCACCAAATCGGAGACCCAGTACTTC
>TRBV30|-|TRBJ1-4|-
CAWSVRGGSTNEKLFF
TGTGCCTGGAGTGTACGCGGGGGCTCAACTAATGAAAAACTGTTTTTT
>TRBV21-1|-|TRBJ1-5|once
CASTQERGGKPQHF
TGTGCCAGCACCCAAGAGAGGGGGGGCAAGCCCCAGCATTTT
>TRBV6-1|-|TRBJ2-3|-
CASSPRDTQYF
TGTGCCAGCAGCCCGAGAGATACGCAGTATTTT
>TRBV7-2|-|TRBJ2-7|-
CASSSGRGVEQYF
TGTGCCAGCAGCTCGGGCAGGGGGGTCGAGCAGTACTTC
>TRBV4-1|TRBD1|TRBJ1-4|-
CASSQGTGQDNEKLFF
TGCGCCAGCAGCCAAGGGACCGGACAGGATAATGAAAAACTGTTTTTT
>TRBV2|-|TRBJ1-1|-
CASSDHRVGAFF
TGTGCCAGCAGTGACCACAGGGTGGGCGCTTTCTTT
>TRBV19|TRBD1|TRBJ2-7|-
CATRDRGIHEQYF
TGTGCCACCAGGGACAGGGGGATCCACGAGCAGTACTTC
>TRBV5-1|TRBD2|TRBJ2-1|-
CASSPGLAGNNEQFF
TGCGCCAGCAGCCCGGGACTAGCGGGGAACAATGAGCAGTTCTTC
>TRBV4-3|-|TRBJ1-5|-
CASSQDLGRTNQPQHF
TGCGCCAGCAGCCAAGATCTGGGCAGGACTAATCAGCCCCAGCATTTT
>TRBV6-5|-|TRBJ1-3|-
CASSYSSGAAGNTIYF
TGTGCCAGCAGTTACTCTTCGGGGGCTGCTGGAAACACCATATATTTT
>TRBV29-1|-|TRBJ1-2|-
CSVDGGGGYTF
TGCAGCGTTGACGGGGGCGGTGGCTACACCTTC
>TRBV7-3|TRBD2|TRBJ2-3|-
CASSLAGGRVDTQYF
TGTGCCAGCTCACTAGCGGGAGGGCGGGTTGATACGCAGTATTTT